This section outlines one T cell receptor (beta chain) sequence together with its context. This sample is part of a study of T cells in Graves' hyperthyroidism and ophthalmopathy. Amplified TCR beta CDR3 regions came from RNA transcripts. HTBI primers were employed in a first-round RT-PCR of the TCR CDR3. One entry per CDR3 protein results from TCRdb running MiXCR on the multiplex PCR reads. The sample contains 650,000 to 750,000 distinct CDR3 sequences, 14% of which appear only once. This CDR3 has 17 amino acids. CDR1 and CDR2 (germline): LNHDA, SQIVND (reference sequence). V was pared by 3 bases and J by 2 bases, with 17 bases between.

The TCR sequence derives from a woman between 18 and 29 years old with Graves' hyperthyroidism. Sample: blood. The chain carries TRBV19 and TRBJ1-5; a possible D gene is TRBD1 (6 bases). The DNA for the CDR3 is TGTGCCAGTAGTATGACCCGCCAGGGGCGAGGCAATCAGCCCCAGCATTTT. It yields the protein CASSMTRQGRGNQPQHF.